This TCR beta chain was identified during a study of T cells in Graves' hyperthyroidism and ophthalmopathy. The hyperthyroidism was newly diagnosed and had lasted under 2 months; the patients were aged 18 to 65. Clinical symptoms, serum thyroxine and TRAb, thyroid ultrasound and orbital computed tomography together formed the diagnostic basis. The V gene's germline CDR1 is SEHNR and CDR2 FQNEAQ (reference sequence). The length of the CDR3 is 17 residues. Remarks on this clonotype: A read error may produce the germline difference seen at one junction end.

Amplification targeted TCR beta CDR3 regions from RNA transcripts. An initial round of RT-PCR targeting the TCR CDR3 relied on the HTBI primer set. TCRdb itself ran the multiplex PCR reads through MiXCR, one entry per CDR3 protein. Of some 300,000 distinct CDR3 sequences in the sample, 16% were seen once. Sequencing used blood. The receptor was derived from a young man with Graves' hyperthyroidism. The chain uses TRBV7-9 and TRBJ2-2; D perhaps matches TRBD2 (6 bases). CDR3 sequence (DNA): TGTGCCAGCAGCACCCGACCACGCGAGGAGAACACCGGGGGGCTGTTTTTT. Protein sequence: CASSTRPREENTGGLFF.